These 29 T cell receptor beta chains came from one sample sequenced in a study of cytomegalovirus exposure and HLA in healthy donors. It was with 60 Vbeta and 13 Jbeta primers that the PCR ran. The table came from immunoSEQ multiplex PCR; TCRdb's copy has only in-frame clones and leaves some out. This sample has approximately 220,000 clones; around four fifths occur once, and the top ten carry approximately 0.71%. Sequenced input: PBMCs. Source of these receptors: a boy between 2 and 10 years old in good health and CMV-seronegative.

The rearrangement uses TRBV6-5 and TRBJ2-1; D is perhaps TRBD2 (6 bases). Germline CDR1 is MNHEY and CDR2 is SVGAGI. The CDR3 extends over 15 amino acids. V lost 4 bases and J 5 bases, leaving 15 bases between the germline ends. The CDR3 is CASSSRLVVDNEQFF. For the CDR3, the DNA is TGTGCCAGCAGTTCCCGACTAGTAGTGGACAATGAGCAGTTCTTC.

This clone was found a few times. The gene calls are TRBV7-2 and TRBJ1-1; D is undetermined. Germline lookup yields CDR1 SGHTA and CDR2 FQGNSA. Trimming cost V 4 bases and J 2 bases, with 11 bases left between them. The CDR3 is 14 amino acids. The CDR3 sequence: CASSWSSGNTEAFF. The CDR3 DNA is TGTGCCAGCAGCTGGTCTAGCGGCAACACTGAAGCTTTCTTT.

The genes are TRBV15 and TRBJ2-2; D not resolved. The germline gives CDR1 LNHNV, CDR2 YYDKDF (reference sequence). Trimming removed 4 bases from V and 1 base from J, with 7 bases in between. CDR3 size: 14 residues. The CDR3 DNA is TGTGCCACCAGCACGAATAGGAACACCGGGGAGCTGTTTTTT. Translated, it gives CATSTNRNTGELFF.

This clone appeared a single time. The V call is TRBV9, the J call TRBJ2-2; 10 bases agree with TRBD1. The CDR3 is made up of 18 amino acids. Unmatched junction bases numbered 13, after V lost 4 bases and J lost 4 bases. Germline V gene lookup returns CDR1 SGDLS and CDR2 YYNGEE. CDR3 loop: CASSLRQGATVGTGELFF. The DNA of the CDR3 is TGTGCCAGCAGCCTTAGACAGGGGGCCACGGTGGGCACCGGGGAGCTGTTTTTT.

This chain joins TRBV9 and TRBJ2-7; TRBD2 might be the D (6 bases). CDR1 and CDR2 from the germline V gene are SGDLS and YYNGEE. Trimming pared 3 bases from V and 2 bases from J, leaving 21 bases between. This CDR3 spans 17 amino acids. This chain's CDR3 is CASSANPERASTYEQYF. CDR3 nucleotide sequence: TGTGCCAGCAGCGCGAATCCCGAGCGGGCGTCGACCTACGAGCAGTACTTC.

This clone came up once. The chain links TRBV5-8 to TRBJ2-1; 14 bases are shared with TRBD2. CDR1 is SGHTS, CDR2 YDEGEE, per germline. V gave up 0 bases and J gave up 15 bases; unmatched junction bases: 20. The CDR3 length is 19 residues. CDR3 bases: TGTGCCAGCAGCTTGGGTACGGGGGGATGGACTAGCGGGAGGCCACCCCGGTTCTTC. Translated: CASSLGTGGWTSGRPPRFF.

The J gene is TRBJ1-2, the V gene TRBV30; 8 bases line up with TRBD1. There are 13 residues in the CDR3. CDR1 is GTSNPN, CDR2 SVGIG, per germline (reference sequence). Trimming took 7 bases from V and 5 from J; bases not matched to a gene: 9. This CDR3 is CALSPDRVYGYTF. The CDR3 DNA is TGTGCCTTATCTCCGGACAGGGTTTATGGCTACACCTTC. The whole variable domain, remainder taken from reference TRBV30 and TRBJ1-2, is SQTIHQWPATLVQPVGSPLSLECTVEGTSNPNLYWYRQAAGRGLQLLFYSVGIGQISSEVPQNLSASRPQDRQFILSSKKLLLSDSGFYLCALSPDRVYGYTFGSGTRLTVV.

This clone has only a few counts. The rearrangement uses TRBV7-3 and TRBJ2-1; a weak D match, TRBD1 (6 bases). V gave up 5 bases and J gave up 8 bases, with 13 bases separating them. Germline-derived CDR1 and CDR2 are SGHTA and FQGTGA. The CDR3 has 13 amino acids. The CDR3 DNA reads TGTGCCAGCAGCCTTGGGGGCGGCTATGAGCAGTTCTTC. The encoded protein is CASSLGGGYEQFF.

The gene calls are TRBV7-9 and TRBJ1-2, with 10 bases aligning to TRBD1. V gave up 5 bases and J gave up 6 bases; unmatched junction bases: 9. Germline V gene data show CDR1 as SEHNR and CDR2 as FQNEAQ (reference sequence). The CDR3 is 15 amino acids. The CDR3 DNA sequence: TGTGCCAGCAGCGTGACCCGGGACAGGGGAGATGGCTACACCTTC. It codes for CASSVTRDRGDGYTF. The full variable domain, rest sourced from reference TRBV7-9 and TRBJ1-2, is DTGVSQNPRHKITKRGQNVTFRCDPISEHNRLYWYRQTLGQGPEFLTYFQNEAQLEKSRLLSDRFSAERPKGSFSTLEIQRTEQGDSAMYLCASSVTRDRGDGYTFGSGTRLTVV.

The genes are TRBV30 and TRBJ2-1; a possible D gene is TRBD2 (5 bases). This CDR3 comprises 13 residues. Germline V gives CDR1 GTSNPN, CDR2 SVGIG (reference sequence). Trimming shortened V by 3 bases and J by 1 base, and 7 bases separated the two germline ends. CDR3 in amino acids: CAWRERSYNEQFF. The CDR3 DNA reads TGTGCCTGGAGGGAGCGGTCCTACAATGAGCAGTTCTTC. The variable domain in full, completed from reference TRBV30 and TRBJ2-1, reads SQTIHQWPATLVQPVGSPLSLECTVEGTSNPNLYWYRQAAGRGLQLLFYSVGIGQISSEVPQNLSASRPQDRQFILSSKKLLLSDSGFYLCAWRERSYNEQFFGPGTRLTVL.

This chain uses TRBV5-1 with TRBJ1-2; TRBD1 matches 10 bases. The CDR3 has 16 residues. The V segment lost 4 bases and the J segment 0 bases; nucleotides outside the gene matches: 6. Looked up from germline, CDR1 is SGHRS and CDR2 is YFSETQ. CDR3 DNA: TGCGCCAGCAGCCCCGACAGGGGGCCAGCTAACTATGGCTACACCTTC. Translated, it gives CASSPDRGPANYGYTF. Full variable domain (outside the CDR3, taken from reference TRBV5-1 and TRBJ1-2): KAGVTQTPRYLIKTRGQQVTLSCSPISGHRSVSWYQQTPGQGLQFLFEYFSETQRNKGNFPGRFSGRQFSNSRSEMNVSTLELGDSALYLCASSPDRGPANYGYTFGSGTRLTVV.

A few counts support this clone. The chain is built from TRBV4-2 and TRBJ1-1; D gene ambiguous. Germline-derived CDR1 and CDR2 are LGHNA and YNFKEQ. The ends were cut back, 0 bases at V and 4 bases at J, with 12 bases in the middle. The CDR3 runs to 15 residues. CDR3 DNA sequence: TGTGCCAGCAGCCAAGAGATGGGAGAGGCCACTGAAGCTTTCTTT. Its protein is CASSQEMGEATEAFF.

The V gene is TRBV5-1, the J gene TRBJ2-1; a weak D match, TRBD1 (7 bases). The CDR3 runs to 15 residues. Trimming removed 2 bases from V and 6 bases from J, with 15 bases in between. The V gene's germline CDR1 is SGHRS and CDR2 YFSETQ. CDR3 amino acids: CASSLPRQGGNEQFF. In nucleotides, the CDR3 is TGCGCCAGCAGCTTACCTAGACAGGGAGGCAATGAGCAGTTCTTC.

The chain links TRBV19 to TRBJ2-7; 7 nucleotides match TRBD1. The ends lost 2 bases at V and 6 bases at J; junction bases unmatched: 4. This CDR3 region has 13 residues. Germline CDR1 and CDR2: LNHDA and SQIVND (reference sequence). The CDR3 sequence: CASSIITGAEQYF. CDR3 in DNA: TGTGCCAGTAGTATAATTACAGGGGCCGAGCAGTACTTC.

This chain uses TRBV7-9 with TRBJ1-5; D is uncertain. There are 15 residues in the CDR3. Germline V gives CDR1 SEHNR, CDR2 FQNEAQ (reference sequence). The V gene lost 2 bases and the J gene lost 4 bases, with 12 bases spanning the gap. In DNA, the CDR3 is TGTGCCAGCAGCTTATCGGGGATTGGAAATCAGCCCCAGCATTTT. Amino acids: CASSLSGIGNQPQHF.

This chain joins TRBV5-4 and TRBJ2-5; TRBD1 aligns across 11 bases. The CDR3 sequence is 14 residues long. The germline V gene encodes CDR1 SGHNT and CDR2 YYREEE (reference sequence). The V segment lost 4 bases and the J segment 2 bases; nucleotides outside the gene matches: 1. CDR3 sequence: CASSRDRGQETQYF. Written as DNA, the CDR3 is TGTGCCAGCAGCCGGGACAGGGGGCAAGAGACCCAGTACTTC.

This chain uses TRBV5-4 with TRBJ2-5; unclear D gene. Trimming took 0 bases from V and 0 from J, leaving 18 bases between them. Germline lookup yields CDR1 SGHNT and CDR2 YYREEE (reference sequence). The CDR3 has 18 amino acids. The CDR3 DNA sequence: TGTGCCAGCAGCTTGGGTAGGCTCCTAACCAGGTACCAAGAGACCCAGTACTTC. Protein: CASSLGRLLTRYQETQYF. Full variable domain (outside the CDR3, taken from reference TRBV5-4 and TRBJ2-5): ETGVTQSPTHLIKTRGQQVTLRCSSQSGHNTVSWYQQALGQGPQFIFQYYREEENGRGNFPPRFSGLQFPNYSSELNVNALELDDSALYLCASSLGRLLTRYQETQYFGPGTRLLVL.

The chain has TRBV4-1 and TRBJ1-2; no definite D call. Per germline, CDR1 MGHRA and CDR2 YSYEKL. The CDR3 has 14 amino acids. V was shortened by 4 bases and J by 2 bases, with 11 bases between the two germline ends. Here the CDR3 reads CASSPSPANYGYTF. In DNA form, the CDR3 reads TGCGCCAGCAGCCCATCTCCAGCGAACTATGGCTACACCTTC.

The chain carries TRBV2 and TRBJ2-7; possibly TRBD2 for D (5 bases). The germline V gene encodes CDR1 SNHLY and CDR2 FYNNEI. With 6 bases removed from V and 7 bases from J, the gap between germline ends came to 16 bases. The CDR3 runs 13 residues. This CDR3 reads CASSRTGWREQYF. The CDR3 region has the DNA TGTGCCAGCAGCCGGACTGGCTGGAGGGAGCAGTACTTC.

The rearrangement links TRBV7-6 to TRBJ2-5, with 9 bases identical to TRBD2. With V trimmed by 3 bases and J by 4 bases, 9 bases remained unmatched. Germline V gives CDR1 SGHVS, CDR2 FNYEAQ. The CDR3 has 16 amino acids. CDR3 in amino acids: CASSFLAGEVGETQYF. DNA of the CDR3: TGTGCCAGCAGCTTCTTAGCGGGAGAGGTCGGAGAGACCCAGTACTTC.

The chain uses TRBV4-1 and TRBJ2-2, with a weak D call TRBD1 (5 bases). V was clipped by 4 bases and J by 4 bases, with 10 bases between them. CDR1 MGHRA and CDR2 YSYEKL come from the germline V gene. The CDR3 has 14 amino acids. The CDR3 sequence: CASSPRDSTGELFF. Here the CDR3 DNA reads TGCGCCAGCAGCCCCCGCGACAGCACCGGGGAGCTGTTTTTT.

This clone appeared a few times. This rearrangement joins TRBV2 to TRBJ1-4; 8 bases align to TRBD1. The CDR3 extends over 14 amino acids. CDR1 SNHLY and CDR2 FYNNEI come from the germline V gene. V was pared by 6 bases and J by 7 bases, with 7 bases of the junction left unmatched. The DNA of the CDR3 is TGTGCCAGCAGAGTCAGGGGGCCCGGTGAAAAACTGTTTTTT. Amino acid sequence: CASRVRGPGEKLFF.

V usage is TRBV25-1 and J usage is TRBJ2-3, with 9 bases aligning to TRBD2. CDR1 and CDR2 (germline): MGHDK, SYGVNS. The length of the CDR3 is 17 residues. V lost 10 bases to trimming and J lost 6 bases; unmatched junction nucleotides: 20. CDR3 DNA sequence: TGTGCCATCATAACCGAGATTCCTAGCGGGATTCGGGATACGCAGTATTTT. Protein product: CAIITEIPSGIRDTQYF.

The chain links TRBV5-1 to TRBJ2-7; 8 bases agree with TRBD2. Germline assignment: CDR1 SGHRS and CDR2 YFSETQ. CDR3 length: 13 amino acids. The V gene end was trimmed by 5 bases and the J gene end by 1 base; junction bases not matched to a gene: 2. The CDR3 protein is CASRLAASYEQYF. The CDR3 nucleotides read TGCGCCAGCAGACTAGCGGCTTCCTACGAGCAGTACTTC.

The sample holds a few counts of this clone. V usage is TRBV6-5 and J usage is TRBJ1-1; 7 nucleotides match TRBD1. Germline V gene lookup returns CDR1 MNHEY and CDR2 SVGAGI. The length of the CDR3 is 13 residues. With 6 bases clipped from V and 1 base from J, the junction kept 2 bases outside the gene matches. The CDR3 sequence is CASSGQANTEAFF. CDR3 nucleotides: TGTGCCAGCAGCGGACAGGCGAACACTGAAGCTTTCTTT.

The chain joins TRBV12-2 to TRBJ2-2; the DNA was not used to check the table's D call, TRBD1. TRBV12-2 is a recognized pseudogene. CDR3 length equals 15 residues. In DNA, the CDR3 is TGTGCAAGTCGCTTAGTTTGGGACATCACCGGGGAGCTGTTTTTT. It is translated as CASRLVWDITGELFF.

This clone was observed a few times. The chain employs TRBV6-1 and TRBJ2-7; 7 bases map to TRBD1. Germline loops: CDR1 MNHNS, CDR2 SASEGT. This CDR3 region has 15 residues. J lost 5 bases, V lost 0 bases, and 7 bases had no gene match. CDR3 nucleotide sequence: TGTGCCAGCAGTGAAGCGTATCACAGGGGTAACGAGCAGTACTTC. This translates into CASSEAYHRGNEQYF.

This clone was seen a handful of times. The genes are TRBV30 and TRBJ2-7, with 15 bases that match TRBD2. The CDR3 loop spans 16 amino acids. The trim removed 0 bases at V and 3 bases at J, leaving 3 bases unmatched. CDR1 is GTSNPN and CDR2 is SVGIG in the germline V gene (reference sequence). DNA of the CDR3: TGTGCCTGGAGTGTAGGACTAGCGGGAGGGCTCTACGAGCAGTACTTC. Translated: CAWSVGLAGGLYEQYF.

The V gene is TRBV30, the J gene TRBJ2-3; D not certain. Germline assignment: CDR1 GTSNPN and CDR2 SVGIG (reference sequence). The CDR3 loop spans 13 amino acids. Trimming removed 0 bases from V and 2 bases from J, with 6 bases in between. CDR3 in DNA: TGTGCCTGGAGTGTTTACAACACAGATACGCAGTATTTT. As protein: CAWSVYNTDTQYF.